Below are 8 T cell receptor beta chains sequenced from a single sample in a study of regulatory T cells in long-lasting Graves disease. In building TCR beta libraries, iRepertoire HTBI primers were used together with Arm-PCR of CDR3 regions. TCRdb processed the multiplex PCR reads anew with MiXCR; each CDR3 protein has one entry. The sample lists 530,000 or so distinct CDR3 sequences; roughly 13% were seen once. Noted time point: newly diagnosed GD, antithyroid drugs for less than 3 months. PBMCs provided the RNA from which the TCR library was made. Separately, the same data were catalogued under a study of T cells in Graves' hyperthyroidism and ophthalmopathy.

The sequences come from peripheral blood mononuclear cells (PBMCs), collected at new diagnosis, from a patient treated with antithyroid drugs. The receptors shown here come from a man aged 30 to 45 with Graves disease.

V usage is TRBV5-1 and J usage is TRBJ2-5, with TRBD2 identical over 13 bases. The CDR3 runs to 16 residues. Trimming took 3 bases from V and 5 from J; bases not matched to a gene: 7. Germline assignment: CDR1 SGHRS and CDR2 YFSETQ. The CDR3 coding sequence is TGCGCCAGCAGCTGGGGGACTAGCGGGGCTAAGGAGACCCAGTACTTC. Translated, it gives CASSWGTSGAKETQYF.

This clonotype was recorded many times. The V and J genes are TRBV7-9 and TRBJ2-7, with 8 positions matching TRBD1. V was pared by 5 bases and J by 3 bases, with 6 bases of the junction left unmatched. The CDR3 totals 14 residues. Germline assignment: CDR1 SEHNR and CDR2 FQNEAQ (reference sequence). DNA of the CDR3: TGTGCCAGCAGCACGGCAGGGACAGGCTACGAGCAGTACTTC. Protein: CASSTAGTGYEQYF.

The chain recombines TRBV19 with TRBJ2-1; TRBD2 matches 10 bases. The CDR3 spans 15 residues. The V and J ends lost 2 bases and 3 bases, in that order; junction bases with no gene match: 1. CDR1 and CDR2 (germline): LNHDA, SQIVND (reference sequence). The CDR3 here is CASSIRLAGYNEQFF. CDR3 nucleotide sequence: TGTGCCAGTAGTATAAGACTAGCGGGCTACAATGAGCAGTTCTTC.

The chain joins TRBV28 to TRBJ2-7, with D unresolved. Trimming removed 7 bases from V and 4 bases from J, with 8 bases in between. The CDR3 has 11 amino acids. CDR1 and CDR2 (germline): MDHEN, SYDVKM. CDR3 nucleotides: TGTGCCAGCACTTCTTTTTACGAGCAGTACTTC. Translated: CASTSFYEQYF.

V gene TRBV2 combines with J gene TRBJ2-1; 9 bases agree with TRBD2. Trimming at V came to 7 bases and at J to 7 bases, leaving 8 bases not matched to a gene. This CDR3 has 14 amino acids. Germline loops: CDR1 SNHLY, CDR2 FYNNEI. CDR3: CASIGGRARNEQFF. CDR3 in DNA: TGTGCCAGCATTGGCGGGAGGGCCAGGAATGAGCAGTTCTTC.

This clonotype occurred many times. This rearrangement joins TRBV24-1 to TRBJ2-5, with 7 bases identical to TRBD2. This CDR3 is 18 amino acids long. J was trimmed by 4 bases and V by 3 bases; bases with no gene match: 16. Per the germline V gene, CDR1 is KGHDR and CDR2 is SFDVKD. The CDR3: CATSDPPGPSGGGETQYF. The DNA of the CDR3 is TGTGCCACCAGTGATCCGCCTGGGCCTAGCGGTGGGGGAGAGACCCAGTACTTC.

This clonotype was picked up many times. This chain connects TRBV24-1 to TRBJ2-5; tentatively, D is TRBD2 (5 bases). Trimming removed 3 bases from V and 2 bases from J, with 12 bases in between. The germline V gene encodes CDR1 KGHDR and CDR2 SFDVKD. The CDR3 has 15 amino acids. CDR3 in DNA: TGTGCCACCAGTGATGAAGACGGAGGTCAAGAGACCCAGTACTTC. It codes for CATSDEDGGQETQYF.

The rearrangement uses TRBV20-1 and TRBJ2-2; 8 bases are shared with TRBD2. Trimming at V came to 5 bases and at J to 6 bases, leaving 11 bases not matched to a gene. Germline values: CDR1 DFQATT, CDR2 SNEGSKA (reference sequence). This CDR3 comprises 15 residues. In DNA, the CDR3 is TGCAGTGCTCCCCGTAGGAGCGGGAGTCCCGGGGAGCTGTTTTTT. Amino acid sequence: CSAPRRSGSPGELFF.